Below, 6 T cell receptor beta chains from the same sample are listed, as sequenced in a study of T cell repertoires in aging, cancer and after chemotherapy. Peripheral blood genomic DNA, not sorted cells or RNA, was the template. TRB rearrangements spanning V, D and J were amplified using mixed TRB-A/B primers. From the multiplex PCR reads, TCRdb called clonotypes with MiXCR, one entry per CDR3 protein. The top ten hold 65% to 70% of the sample, which has about 2,200 distinct CDR3 sequences, roughly 33% seen once. Sequenced material: blood. These receptors originate from a human donor with a solid tumor.

J is TRBJ1-3 and V is TRBV5-4; D ambiguous. Germline CDR1 SGHNT, CDR2 YYREEE (reference sequence). V was pared by 1 base and J by 2 bases, with 10 bases between. The CDR3 length is 15 residues. The CDR3 spells CASSLNDGPGNTIYF. In DNA, the CDR3 is TGTGCCAGCAGCTTGAACGACGGGCCTGGAAACACCATATATTTT.

This sequence joins TRBV24-1 and TRBJ2-3; a possible D gene is TRBD2 (5 bases). The V gene's germline CDR1 is KGHDR and CDR2 SFDVKD. The CDR3 loop spans 16 amino acids. Trimming left V 2 bases short and J 7 bases short, with 18 bases between. CDR3 DNA sequence: TGTGCCACCAGTGATTCGGGATCCAGCCCTACCTATACGCAGTATTTT. This codes for CATSDSGSSPTYTQYF.

By proportion, this clonotype is medium-sized. The gene calls are TRBV11-3 and TRBJ2-5; no reliable D call. Trimming took 0 bases from V and 5 from J, leaving 7 bases between them. The CDR3 loop spans 13 amino acids. Germline V gives CDR1 SGHNT, CDR2 YENEEA. Here the CDR3 reads CASSLDYRETQYF. The CDR3 DNA reads as TGTGCCAGCAGCTTAGATTATAGGGAGACCCAGTACTTC.

This clonotype was detected once. The chain has TRBV18 and TRBJ1-4; D gene unclear. The CDR3 totals 13 residues. Germline CDR1 KGHSH, CDR2 LQKENI. V lost 3 bases and J lost 5, with 7 bases in between. CDR3 sequence (DNA): TGTGCCAGCTCACCGCAGGAAAATGAAAAACTGTTTTTT. This translates into CASSPQENEKLFF.

This sequence joins TRBV27 and TRBJ1-2; tentatively, D is TRBD1 (6 bases). The CDR3 runs 15 residues. Trimming removed 3 bases at V and 4 bases at J, with 15 bases between. The germline gives CDR1 MNHEY, CDR2 SMNVEV (reference sequence). The CDR3 region is CASSFTGQMGYGYTF. Written as DNA, the CDR3 is TGTGCCAGCAGTTTCACCGGACAGATGGGCTATGGCTACACCTTC.

There are a few counts of this clonotype. The chain carries TRBV30 and TRBJ1-3; 9 nucleotides match TRBD1. Per germline, CDR1 GTSNPN and CDR2 SVGIG (reference sequence). V gave up 3 bases and J gave up 14 bases; unmatched junction bases: 17. This CDR3 contains 15 residues. As DNA, the CDR3 is TGTGCCTGGAGGGACCGACAGGGGGTCCGAGGTCGGTTATATTTT. As protein: CAWRDRQGVRGRLYF.